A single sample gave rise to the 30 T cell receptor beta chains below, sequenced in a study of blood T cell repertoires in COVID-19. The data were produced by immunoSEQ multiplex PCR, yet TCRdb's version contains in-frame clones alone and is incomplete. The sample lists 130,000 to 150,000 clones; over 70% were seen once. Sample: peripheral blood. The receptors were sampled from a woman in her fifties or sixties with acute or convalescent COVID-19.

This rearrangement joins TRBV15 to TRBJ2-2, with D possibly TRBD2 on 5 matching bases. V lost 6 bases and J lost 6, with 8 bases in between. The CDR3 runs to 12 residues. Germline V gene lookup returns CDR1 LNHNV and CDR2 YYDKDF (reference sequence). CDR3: CATRRRPGELFF. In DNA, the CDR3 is TGTGCCACCAGACGGAGGCCCGGGGAGCTGTTTTTT. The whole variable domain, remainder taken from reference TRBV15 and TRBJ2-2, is DAMVIQNPRYQVTQFGKPVTLSCSQTLNHNVMYWYQQKSSQAPKLLFHYYDKDFNNEADTPDNFQSRRPNTSFCFLDIRSPGLGDTAMYLCATRRRPGELFFGEGSRLTVL.

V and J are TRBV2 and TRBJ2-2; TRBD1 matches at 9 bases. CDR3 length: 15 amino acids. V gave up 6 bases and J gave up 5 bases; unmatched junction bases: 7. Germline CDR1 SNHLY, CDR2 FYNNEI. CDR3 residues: CASRAGTGRTGELFF. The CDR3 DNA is TGTGCCAGCAGAGCCGGGACAGGGCGGACCGGGGAGCTGTTTTTT.

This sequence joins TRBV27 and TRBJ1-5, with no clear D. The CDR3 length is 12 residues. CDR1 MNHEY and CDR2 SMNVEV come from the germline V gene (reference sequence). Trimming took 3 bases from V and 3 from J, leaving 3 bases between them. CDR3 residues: CASSFFNQPQHF. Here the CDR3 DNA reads TGTGCCAGCAGTTTCTTCAATCAGCCCCAGCATTTT.

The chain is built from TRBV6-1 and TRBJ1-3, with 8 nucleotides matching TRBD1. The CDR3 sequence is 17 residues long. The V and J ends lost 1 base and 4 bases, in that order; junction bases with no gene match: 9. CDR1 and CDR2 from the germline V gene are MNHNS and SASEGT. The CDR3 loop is CASSEVMTGAYGNTIYF. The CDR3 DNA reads TGTGCCAGCAGTGAAGTGATGACAGGGGCTTACGGAAACACCATATATTTT.

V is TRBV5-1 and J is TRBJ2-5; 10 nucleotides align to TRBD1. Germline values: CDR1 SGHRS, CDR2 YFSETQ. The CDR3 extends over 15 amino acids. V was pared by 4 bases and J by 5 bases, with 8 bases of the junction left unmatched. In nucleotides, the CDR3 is TGCGCCAGCAGCCCGGGACAGGGGCGAATGGAGACCCAGTACTTC. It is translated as CASSPGQGRMETQYF.

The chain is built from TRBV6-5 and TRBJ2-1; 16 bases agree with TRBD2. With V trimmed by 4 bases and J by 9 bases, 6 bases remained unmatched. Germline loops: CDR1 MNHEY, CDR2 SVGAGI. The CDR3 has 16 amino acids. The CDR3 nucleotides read TGTGCCAGCAGTTCCGGGACTAGCGGGAGGGCCGGTGAGCAGTTCTTC. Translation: CASSSGTSGRAGEQFF.

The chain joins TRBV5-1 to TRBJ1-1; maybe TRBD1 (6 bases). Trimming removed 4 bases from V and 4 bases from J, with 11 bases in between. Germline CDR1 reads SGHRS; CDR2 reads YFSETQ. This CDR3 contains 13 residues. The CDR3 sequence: CASSPGDFTEAFF. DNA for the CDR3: TGCGCCAGCAGCCCAGGGGATTTCACTGAAGCTTTCTTT.

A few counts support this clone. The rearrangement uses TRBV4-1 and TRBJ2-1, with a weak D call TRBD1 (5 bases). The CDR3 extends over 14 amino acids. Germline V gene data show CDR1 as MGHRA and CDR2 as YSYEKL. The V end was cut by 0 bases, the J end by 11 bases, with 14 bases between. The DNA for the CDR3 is TGCGCCAGCAGCCAAGATAATTCAGGGCTCCAGCAGTTCTTC. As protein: CASSQDNSGLQQFF.

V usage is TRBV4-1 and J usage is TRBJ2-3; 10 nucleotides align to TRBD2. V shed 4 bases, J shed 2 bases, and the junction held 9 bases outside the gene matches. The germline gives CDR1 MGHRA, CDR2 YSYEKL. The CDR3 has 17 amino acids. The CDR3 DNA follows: TGCGCCAGCAGCCCCCGAGCGGGAGGGTCGGACACAGATACGCAGTATTTT. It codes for CASSPRAGGSDTDTQYF.

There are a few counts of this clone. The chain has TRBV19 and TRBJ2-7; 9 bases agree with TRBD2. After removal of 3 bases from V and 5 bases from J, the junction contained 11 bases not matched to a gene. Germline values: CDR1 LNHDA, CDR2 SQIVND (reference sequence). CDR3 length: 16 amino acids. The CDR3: CASSIRLAGRSDEQYF. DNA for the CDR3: TGTGCCAGTAGTATCCGTCTAGCGGGAAGGAGCGACGAGCAGTACTTC.

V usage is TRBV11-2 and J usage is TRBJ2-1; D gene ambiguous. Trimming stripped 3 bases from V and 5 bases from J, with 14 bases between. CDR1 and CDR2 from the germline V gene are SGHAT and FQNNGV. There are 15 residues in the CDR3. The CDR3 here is CASSFTHVLHNEQFF. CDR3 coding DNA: TGTGCCAGCAGCTTTACTCATGTCCTACACAATGAGCAGTTCTTC.

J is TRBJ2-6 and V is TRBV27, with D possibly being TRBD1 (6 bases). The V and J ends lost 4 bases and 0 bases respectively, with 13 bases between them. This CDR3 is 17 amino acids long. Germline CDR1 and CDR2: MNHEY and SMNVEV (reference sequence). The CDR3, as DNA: TGTGCCAGCAGTTCGACAGGAAGAGGCTCTGGGGCCAACGTCCTGACTTTC. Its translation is CASSSTGRGSGANVLTF.

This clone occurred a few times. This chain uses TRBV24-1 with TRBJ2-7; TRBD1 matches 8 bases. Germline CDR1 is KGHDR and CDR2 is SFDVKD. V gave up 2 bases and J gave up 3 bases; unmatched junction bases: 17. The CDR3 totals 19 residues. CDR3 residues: CATSDSRTGRIGGLYEQYF. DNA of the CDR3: TGTGCCACCAGTGATTCGCGGACAGGGAGGATAGGAGGACTCTACGAGCAGTACTTC.

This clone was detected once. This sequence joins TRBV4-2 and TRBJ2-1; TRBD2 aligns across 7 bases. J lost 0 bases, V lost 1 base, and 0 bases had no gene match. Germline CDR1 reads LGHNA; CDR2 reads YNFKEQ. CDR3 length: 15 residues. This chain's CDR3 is CASSQGGSSYNEQFF. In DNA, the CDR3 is TGTGCCAGCAGCCAAGGCGGGAGCTCCTACAATGAGCAGTTCTTC.

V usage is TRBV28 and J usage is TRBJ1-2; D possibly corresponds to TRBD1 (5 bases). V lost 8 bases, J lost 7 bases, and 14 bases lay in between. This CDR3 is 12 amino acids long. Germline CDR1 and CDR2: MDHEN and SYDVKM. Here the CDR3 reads CASEKGAGGYTF. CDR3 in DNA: TGTGCCAGCGAGAAAGGGGCAGGTGGCTACACCTTC.

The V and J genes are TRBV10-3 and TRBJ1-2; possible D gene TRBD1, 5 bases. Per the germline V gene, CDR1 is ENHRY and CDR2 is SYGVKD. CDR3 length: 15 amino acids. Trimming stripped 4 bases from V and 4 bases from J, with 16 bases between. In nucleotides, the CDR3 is TGTGCCATCAGTGCCCCCGGGGGGGTTTCCTATGGCTACACCTTC. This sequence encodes CAISAPGGVSYGYTF.

The CDR3 nucleotides are TGCAGCGTTGGTTTAACCTACGAGCAGTACTTC. Its protein product is CSVGLTYEQYF. This chain connects TRBV29-1 to TRBJ2-7; D call uncertain. The V and J ends lost 4 bases and 2 bases respectively, with 6 bases between them. CDR1 is SQVTM and CDR2 is ANQGSEA in the germline V gene. The CDR3 runs to 11 residues.

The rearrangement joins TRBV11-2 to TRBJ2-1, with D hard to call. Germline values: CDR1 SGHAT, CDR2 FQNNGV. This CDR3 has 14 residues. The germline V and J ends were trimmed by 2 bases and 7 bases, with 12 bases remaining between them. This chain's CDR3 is CASSLIGGVNEQFF. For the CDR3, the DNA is TGTGCCAGCAGCTTAATCGGCGGAGTAAATGAGCAGTTCTTC.

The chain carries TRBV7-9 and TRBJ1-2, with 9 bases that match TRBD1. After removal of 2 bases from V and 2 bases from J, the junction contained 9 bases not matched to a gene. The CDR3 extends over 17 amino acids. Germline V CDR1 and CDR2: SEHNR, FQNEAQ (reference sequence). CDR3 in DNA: TGTGCCAGCAGCTTACCTCGGACAGGGGAGGCGAACTATGGCTACACCTTC. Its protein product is CASSLPRTGEANYGYTF.

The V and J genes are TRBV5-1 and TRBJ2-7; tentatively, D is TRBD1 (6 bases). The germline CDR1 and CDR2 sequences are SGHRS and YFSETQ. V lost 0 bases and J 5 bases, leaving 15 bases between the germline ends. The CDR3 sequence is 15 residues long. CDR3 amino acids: CASSLALGQFNEQYF. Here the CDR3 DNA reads TGCGCCAGCAGCTTGGCCCTAGGACAGTTCAACGAGCAGTACTTC. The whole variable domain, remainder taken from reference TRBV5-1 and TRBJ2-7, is KAGVTQTPRYLIKTRGQQVTLSCSPISGHRSVSWYQQTPGQGLQFLFEYFSETQRNKGNFPGRFSGRQFSNSRSEMNVSTLELGDSALYLCASSLALGQFNEQYFGPGTRLTVT.

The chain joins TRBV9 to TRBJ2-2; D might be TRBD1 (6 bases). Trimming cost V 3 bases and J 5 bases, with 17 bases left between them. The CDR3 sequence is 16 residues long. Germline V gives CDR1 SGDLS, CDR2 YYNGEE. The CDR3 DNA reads TGTGCCAGCAGCGCCCCCGGGACACTTGGGACCGGGGAGCTGTTTTTT. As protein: CASSAPGTLGTGELFF.

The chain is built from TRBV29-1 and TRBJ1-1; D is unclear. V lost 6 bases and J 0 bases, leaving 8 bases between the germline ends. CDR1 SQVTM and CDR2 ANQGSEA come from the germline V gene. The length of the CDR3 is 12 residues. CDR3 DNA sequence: TGCAGCGTAGTAGAGATGAACACTGAAGCTTTCTTT. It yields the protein CSVVEMNTEAFF. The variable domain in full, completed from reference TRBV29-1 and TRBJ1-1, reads SAVISQKPSRDICQRGTSLTIQCQVDSQVTMMFWYRQQPGQSLTLIATANQGSEATYESGFVIDKFPISRPNLTFSTLTVSNMSPEDSSIYLCSVVEMNTEAFFGQGTRLTVV.

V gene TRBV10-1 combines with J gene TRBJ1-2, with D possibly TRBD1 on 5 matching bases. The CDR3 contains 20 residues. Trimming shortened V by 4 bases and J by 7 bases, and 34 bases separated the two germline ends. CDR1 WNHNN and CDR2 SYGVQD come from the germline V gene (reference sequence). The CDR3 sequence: CASSGIQGCLFFLRPSGYTF. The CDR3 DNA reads TGCGCCAGCAGTGGAATTCAGGGATGCCTATTTTTCTTGCGGCCTTCTGGCTACACCTTC.

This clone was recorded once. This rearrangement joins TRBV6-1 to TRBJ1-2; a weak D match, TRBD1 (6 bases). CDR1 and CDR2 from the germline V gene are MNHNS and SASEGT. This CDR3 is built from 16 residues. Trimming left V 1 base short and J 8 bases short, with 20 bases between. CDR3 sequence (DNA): TGTGCCAGCAGTGAAGATATAGAGAAGTGGGGGCGCGGCTACACCTTC. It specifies CASSEDIEKWGRGYTF.

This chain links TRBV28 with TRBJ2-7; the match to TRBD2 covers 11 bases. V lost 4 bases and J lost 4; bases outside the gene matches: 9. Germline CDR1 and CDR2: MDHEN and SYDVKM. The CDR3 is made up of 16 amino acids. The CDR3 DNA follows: TGTGCCAGCAGTTCACAACTAGCGGGAGATGCGTACGAGCAGTACTTC. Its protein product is CASSSQLAGDAYEQYF.

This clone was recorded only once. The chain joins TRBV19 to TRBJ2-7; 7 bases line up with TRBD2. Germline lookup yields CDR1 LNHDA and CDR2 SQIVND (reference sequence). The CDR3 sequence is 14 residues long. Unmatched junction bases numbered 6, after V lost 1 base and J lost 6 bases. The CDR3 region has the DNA TGTGCCAGTAGTATAGCTCGGGGGGTTTCCGAGCAGTACTTC. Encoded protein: CASSIARGVSEQYF.

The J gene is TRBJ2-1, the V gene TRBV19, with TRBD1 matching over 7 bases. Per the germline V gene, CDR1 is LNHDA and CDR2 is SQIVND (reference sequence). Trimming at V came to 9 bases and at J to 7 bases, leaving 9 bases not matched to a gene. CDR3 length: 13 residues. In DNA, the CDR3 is TGTGCCAGCCGAAGACAGGGAATGAATGAGCAGTTCTTC. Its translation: CASRRQGMNEQFF. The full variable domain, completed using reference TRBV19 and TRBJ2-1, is DGGITQSPKYLFRKEGQNVTLSCEQNLNHDAMYWYRQDPGQGLRLIYYSQIVNDFQKGDIAEGYSVSREKKESFPLTVTSAQKNPTAFYLCASRRQGMNEQFFGPGTRLTVL.

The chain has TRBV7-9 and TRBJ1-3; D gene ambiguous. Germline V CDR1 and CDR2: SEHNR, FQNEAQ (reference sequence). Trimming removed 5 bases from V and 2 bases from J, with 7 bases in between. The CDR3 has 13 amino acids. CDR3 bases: TGTGCCAGCAGCCTTCCTGCTGGAAACACCATATATTTT. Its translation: CASSLPAGNTIYF.

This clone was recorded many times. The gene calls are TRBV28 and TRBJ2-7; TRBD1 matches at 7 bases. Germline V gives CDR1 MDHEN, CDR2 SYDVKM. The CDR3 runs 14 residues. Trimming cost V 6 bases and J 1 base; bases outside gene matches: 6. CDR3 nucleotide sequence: TGTGCCAGCAGCCCCGGGACAGAGTCCTACGAGCAGTACTTC. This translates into CASSPGTESYEQYF. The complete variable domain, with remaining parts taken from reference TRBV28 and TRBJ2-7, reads DVKVTQSSRYLVKRTGEKVFLECVQDMDHENMFWYRQDPGLGLRLIYFSYDVKMKEKGDIPEGYSVSREKKERFSLILESASTNQTSMYLCASSPGTESYEQYFGPGTRLTVT.

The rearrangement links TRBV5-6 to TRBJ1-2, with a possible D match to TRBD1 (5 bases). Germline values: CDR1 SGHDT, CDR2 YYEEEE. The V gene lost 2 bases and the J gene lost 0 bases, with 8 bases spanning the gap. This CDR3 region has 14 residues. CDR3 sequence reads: CASSFLQANYGYTF. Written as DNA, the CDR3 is TGTGCCAGCAGCTTTCTACAGGCTAACTATGGCTACACCTTC.